This section outlines one T cell receptor beta chain sequence together with its context. The antigen remains undetermined. Absence of ophthalmopathy progression within 18 months defined stable Graves' hyperthyroidism. Criteria for exclusion of patients were uncontrolled infection, other autoimmune disease, pregnancy or lactation. The data stem from a study of T cells in Graves' hyperthyroidism and ophthalmopathy. Study findings and constraints: The model foresaw ophthalmopathy a median roughly 6 months prior to onset.

V was cut by 5 bases and J by 2 bases, with 12 bases left in between. This CDR3 is built from 15 residues. Germline assignment: CDR1 MGHDK and CDR2 SYGVNS. TCR beta CDR3 regions were amplified from RNA. The study used the HTBI primer set for a first-round RT-PCR of the TCR CDR3. In TCRdb, the multiplex PCR reads were re-called with MiXCR into one record per CDR3 protein. The table records 210,000 or so distinct CDR3 sequences, roughly 15% of them present only once. The sequenced sample consisted of blood. The receptor comes from a man aged 50 to 60 with Graves' hyperthyroidism. The rearrangement links TRBV25-1 to TRBJ2-2; no clear D. Written as DNA, the CDR3 is TGTGCCAGCAGTTTGTTCGGCATTAACACCGGGGAGCTGTTTTTT. Its translation is CASSLFGINTGELFF.